This TCR beta chain comes out of a study of beta chain features in type 1 diabetes. Study-wide results and caveats: Sampled from patients, naive, central memory and Treg TCRB repertoires appeared more similar than those sampled from healthy donors. When cDNA is sequenced, cells with high TCR expression could be over-represented. Patients with Type 1 diabetes showed moderately but significantly shorter TCRB CDR3s in all four CD4+ subsets. VDJ junctions sequenced from type 1 diabetes patients showed fewer insertions and more deletions.

Expressed TCRB transcripts were sequenced, since all the RNA that had been isolated was reverse transcribed. Repertoires were generated with immunoSEQ multiplex PCR, while TCRdb's copy carries only in-frame clones and drops some. The table lists a few hundred thousand clones, 8.5% to 10% of them singletons, with roughly 0.54% in the top ten. With 10 bases clipped from V and 1 base from J, the junction kept 11 bases outside the gene matches. This CDR3 has 15 residues. Germline V gives CDR1 MDHEN, CDR2 SYDVKM. Regarding this clone: Its specificity is unknown.

Sequenced sample: central memory CD4+ T cells from blood. This clonotype was sampled from a man younger than 40 with type 1 diabetes. The chain combines TRBV28 with TRBJ2-5; TRBD2 agrees at 8 bases. CDR3 protein: CAIKTRAGAQETQYF. CDR3 bases: TGTGCCATCAAGACTAGAGCGGGGGCCCAAGAGACCCAGTACTTC. Filled out from reference TRBV28 and TRBJ2-5, the complete variable domain reads DVKVTQSSRYLVKRTGEKVFLECVQDMDHENMFWYRQDPGLGLRLIYFSYDVKMKEKGDIPEGYSVSREKKERFSLILESASTNQTSMYLCAIKTRAGAQETQYFGPGTRLLVL.